This TCR beta chain originates from a study of blood T cell repertoires in COVID-19. The CDR3 runs 17 residues. Germline V CDR1 and CDR2: MNHEY, SMNVEV (reference sequence). Unmatched junction bases numbered 13, after V lost 3 bases and J lost 5 bases. Produced via immunoSEQ multiplex PCR; TCRdb's table is partial and in-frame only. The table lists 200,000 or so clones, around 90% of them singletons, with roughly 10% in the top ten. In assigning cohorts, the study relied on participant-reported clinical history. This receptor was taken from a man aged 25 to 45 who had recovered from COVID-19. The sequenced material came from PBMCs or T cells enriched from blood (not recorded which). The V and J genes are TRBV27 and TRBJ2-7; 10 nucleotides match TRBD1. In DNA form, the CDR3 reads TGTGCCAGCAGTTTGTCCGGGACAGGGGTAACAAGGAACGAGCAGTACTTC. This sequence encodes CASSLSGTGVTRNEQYF.